This TCR beta chain came from a study of PD-1 blockade in classical Hodgkin lymphoma. Study-wide results and limits: TCR diversity at baseline was reported to be reduced in newly diagnosed patients relative to healthy donors.

The protocol was immunoSEQ multiplex PCR, while the TCRdb copy is restricted to in-frame clones and leaves out a portion. The data hold approximately 70,000 clones, with about 93% observed a single time. There are a few counts of this clone. What it binds is unknown. Every one of the patients relapsed after autologous stem cell transplantation (brentuximab vedotin exposure was variable). Patients reached a best response of complete response, partial response or progressive disease. Looked up from germline, CDR1 is MGHRA and CDR2 is YSYEKL. This CDR3 has 20 amino acids. V gave up 4 bases and J gave up 6 bases; unmatched junction bases: 26.

This TCR came from a human donor with classical Hodgkin lymphoma. V gene TRBV4-1 combines with J gene TRBJ2-7, with 8 bases fitting TRBD2. The sequencing here drew on peripheral blood mononuclear cells (PBMCs), taken at baseline. The CDR3 DNA reads TGCGCCAGCAGCCGGCGTCGCCGGACAGAAGGGCCCGGGAGGGTTGGCGAGCAGTACTTC. Translated, it gives CASSRRRRTEGPGRVGEQYF.